This T cell receptor beta chain was documented in a study of T cells in Graves' hyperthyroidism and ophthalmopathy. Subjects aged 18 to 65 presented with newly diagnosed hyperthyroidism of less than 2 months' duration. This clonotype was found many times. Its antigen is unknown. Germline V CDR1 and CDR2: SGHRS, YFSETQ. V was clipped by 0 bases and J by 5 bases, with 15 bases between them. The CDR3 covers 15 residues. Notes on the study in general: In simple terms, a model built on 13 V-J features told ophthalmopathy apart from stable hyperthyroidism. Blood also held most thyroid clonotypes expanded beyond 0.001.

RNA transcripts provided the source from which TCR beta CDR3 regions were amplified. Researchers ran a first-round RT-PCR on the TCR CDR3 using the HTBI primer set. TCRdb ran MiXCR on the multiplex PCR reads and lists one entry per CDR3 protein. The sample consists of approximately 500,000 distinct CDR3 sequences, approximately 44% of them appearing once. V gene TRBV5-1 combines with J gene TRBJ2-7; the D gene is possibly TRBD1 (6 bases). The sequence came from a woman aged 18 to 35 with Graves' hyperthyroidism. The material sequenced was peripheral blood or thyroid tissue (not recorded which). CDR3 sequence: CASSLVLGGKDEQYF. In nucleotides, the CDR3 is TGCGCCAGCAGCTTGGTCTTAGGGGGTAAGGACGAGCAGTACTTC.